This T cell receptor (beta chain) was obtained from a study of spatial heterogeneity in lung cancer. Study in general: A consistent excess of beta-chain over alpha-chain sequences was detected. Every unique TCR and UMI combination, on average, appeared more than ten times in raw reads.

Study-wide results and caveats: Tumoral mutation counts were tracked by counts of expanded intratumoral alpha and beta TCRs.

Single TCR cDNA molecules each had their own unique molecular identifier. One entry per CDR3 protein, called by TCRdb with MiXCR from the 5' RACE reads. The table has fewer than 15,000 distinct CDR3 sequences, around 5.9% seen once. Per germline, CDR1 LNHNV and CDR2 YYDKDF (reference sequence). The junction had 4 bases not matched to a gene; V was cut back by 2 bases and J by 2 bases. There are 15 residues in the CDR3. This clonotype appeared many times. What it binds is unknown. This beta chain was picked up by a library intended for alpha chains and is off target, so its count carries little meaning. Noted time point: sample taken at primary tumor resection. Whole RNA from tumor, nontumor lung or frozen PBMC was sequenced unsorted.

The clonotype was recovered from a female donor with early-stage non-small cell lung cancer. The chain has TRBV15 and TRBJ2-7; 9 bases line up with TRBD1. Specimen: lung tumor tissue, collected at surgery. CDR3 protein: CATSRMTGGAYEQYF. CDR3 sequence (DNA): TGTGCCACCAGCAGAATGACAGGGGGGGCCTACGAGCAGTACTTC. Based on the CDR3 plus reference TRBV15 and TRBJ2-7, the full variable domain is DAMVIQNPRYQVTQFGKPVTLSCSQTLNHNVMYWYQQKSSQAPKLLFHYYDKDFNNEADTPDNFQSRRPNTSFCFLDIRSPGLGDTAMYLCATSRMTGGAYEQYFGPGTRLTVT.